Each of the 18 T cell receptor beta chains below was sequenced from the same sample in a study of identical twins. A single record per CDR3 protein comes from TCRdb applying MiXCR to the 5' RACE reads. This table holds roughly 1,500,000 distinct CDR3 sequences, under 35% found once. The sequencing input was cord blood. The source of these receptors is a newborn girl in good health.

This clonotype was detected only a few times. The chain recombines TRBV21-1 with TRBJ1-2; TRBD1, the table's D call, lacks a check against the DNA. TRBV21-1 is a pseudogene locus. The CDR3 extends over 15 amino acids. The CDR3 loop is CASSNLDRTNYGYTF. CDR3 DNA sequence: TGTGCCAGCAGCAACCTAGACAGGACTAACTATGGCTACACCTTC.

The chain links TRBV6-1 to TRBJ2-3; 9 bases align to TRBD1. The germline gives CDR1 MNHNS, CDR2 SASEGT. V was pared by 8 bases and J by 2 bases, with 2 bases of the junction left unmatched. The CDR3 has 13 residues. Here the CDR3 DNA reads TGTGCCAGCGGGACAGGGTTCACAGATACGCAGTATTTT. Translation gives CASGTGFTDTQYF.

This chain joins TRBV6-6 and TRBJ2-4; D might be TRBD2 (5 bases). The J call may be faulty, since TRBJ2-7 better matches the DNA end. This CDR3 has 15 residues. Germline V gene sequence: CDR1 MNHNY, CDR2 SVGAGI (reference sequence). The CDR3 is CASSQVPGTIYEQYF. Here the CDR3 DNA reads TGTGCCAGCAGTCAAGTTCCGGGAACTATCTACGAGCAGTACTTC.

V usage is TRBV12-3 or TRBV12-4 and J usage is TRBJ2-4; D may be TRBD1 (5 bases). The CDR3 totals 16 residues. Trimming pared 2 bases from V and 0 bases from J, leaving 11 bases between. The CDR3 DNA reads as TGTGCCAGCAGTTTAAGGGGCACTGTAGCCAAAAACATTCAGTACTTC. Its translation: CASSLRGTVAKNIQYF.

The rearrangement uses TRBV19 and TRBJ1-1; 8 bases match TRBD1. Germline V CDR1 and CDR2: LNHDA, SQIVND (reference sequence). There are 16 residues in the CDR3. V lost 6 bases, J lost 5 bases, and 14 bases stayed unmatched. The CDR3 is CASRYDRGFGGTEAFF. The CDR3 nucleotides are TGTGCCAGTAGATACGACAGGGGATTTGGGGGTACTGAAGCTTTCTTT.

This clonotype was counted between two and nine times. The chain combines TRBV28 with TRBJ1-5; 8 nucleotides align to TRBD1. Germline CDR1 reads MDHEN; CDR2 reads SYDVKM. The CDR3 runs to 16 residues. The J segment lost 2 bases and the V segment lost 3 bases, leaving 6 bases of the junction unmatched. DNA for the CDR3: TGTGCCAGCAGTTTGTTAAAGACAGGGGGCAATCAGCCCCAGCATTTT. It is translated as CASSLLKTGGNQPQHF.

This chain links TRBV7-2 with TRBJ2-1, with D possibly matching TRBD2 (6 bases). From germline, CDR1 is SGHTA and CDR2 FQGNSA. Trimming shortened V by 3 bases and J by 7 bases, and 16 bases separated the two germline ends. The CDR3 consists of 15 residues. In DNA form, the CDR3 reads TGTGCCAGCAGCTTCTCTTGCGGGGTCTGGAATGAGCAGTTCTTC. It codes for CASSFSCGVWNEQFF. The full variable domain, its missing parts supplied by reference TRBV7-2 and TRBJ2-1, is GAGVSQSPSNKVTEKGKDVELRCDPISGHTALYWYRQSLGQGLEFLIYFQGNSAPDKSGLPSDRFSAERTGGSVSTLTIQRTQQEDSAVYLCASSFSCGVWNEQFFGPGTRLTVL.

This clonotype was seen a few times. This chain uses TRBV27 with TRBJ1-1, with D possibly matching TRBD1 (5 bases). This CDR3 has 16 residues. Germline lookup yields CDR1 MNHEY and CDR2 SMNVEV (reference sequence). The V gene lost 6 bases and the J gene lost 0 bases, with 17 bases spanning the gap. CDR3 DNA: TGTGCCAGCAGCCCCGCAGGGTATAAGATGAACACTGAAGCTTTCTTT. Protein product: CASSPAGYKMNTEAFF.

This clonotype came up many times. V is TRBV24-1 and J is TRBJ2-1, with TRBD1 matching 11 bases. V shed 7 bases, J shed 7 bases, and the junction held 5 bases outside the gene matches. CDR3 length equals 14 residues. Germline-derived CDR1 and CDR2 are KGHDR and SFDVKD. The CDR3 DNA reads TGTGCCACCAGCCCGGGACAGGGGGTTAATGAGCAGTTCTTC. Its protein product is CATSPGQGVNEQFF.

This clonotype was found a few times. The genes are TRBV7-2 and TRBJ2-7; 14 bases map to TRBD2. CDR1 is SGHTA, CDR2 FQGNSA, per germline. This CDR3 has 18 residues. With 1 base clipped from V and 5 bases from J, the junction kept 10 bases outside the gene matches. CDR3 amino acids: CASSLVPLTSGGANEQYF. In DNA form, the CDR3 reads TGTGCCAGCAGCTTAGTCCCACTGACTAGCGGGGGGGCTAACGAGCAGTACTTC.

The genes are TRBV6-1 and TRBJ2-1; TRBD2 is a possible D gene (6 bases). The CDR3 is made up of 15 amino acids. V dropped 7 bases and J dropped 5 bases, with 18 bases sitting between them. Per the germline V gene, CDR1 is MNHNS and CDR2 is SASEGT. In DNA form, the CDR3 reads TGTGCCAGCAACGCCGGGACTCCCCTAAACAATGAGCAGTTCTTC. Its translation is CASNAGTPLNNEQFF.

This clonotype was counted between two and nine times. DNA of the CDR3: TGTGCCAGCAGCCGTCCACTAGCGGGAGCCAAAAACATTCAGTACTTC. Translating it yields CASSRPLAGAKNIQYF. The chain couples TRBV7-2 to TRBJ2-4; 9 positions match TRBD2. From germline, CDR1 is SGHTA and CDR2 FQGNSA. The CDR3 totals 16 residues. V trimming: 5 bases; J trimming: 0 bases; junction bases outside the gene matches: 5.

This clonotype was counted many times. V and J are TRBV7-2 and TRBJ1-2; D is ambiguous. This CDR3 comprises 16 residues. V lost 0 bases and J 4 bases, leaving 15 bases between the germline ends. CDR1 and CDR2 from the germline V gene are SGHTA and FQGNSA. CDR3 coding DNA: TGTGCCAGCAGCTTAGCGCTAGGCGGTCTTCCCTATGGCTACACCTTC. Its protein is CASSLALGGLPYGYTF. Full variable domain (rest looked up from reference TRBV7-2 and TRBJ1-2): GAGVSQSPSNKVTEKGKDVELRCDPISGHTALYWYRQSLGQGLEFLIYFQGNSAPDKSGLPSDRFSAERTGGSVSTLTIQRTQQEDSAVYLCASSLALGGLPYGYTFGSGTRLTVV.

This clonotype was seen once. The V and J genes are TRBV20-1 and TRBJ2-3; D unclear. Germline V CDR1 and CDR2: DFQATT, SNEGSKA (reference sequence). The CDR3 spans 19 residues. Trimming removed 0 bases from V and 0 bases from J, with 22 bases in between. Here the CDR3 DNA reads TGCAGTGCTAGAGATAGCCCCCTTACCCTACTCACTAGCACAGATACGCAGTATTTT. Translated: CSARDSPLTLLTSTDTQYF.

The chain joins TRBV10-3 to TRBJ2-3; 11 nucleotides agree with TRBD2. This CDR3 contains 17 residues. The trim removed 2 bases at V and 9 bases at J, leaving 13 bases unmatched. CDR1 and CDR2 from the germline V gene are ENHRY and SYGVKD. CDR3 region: CAISEPTLAGVTGTQYF. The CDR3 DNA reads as TGTGCCATCAGTGAGCCCACACTAGCGGGGGTTACCGGCACGCAGTATTTT.

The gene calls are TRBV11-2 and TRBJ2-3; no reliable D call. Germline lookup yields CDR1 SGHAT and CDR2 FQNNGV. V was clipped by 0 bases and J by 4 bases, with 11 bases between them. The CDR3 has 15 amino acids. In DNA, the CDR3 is TGTGCCAGCAGCTTAGATGGCGCTAGAGCAGATACGCAGTATTTT. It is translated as CASSLDGARADTQYF.

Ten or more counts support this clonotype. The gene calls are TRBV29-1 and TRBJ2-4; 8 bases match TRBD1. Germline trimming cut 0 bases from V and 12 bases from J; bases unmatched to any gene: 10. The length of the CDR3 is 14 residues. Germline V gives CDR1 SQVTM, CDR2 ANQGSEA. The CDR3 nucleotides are TGCAGCGTTGAAGATCGGGACAGGTTGAATACTCAGTACTTC. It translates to CSVEDRDRLNTQYF.

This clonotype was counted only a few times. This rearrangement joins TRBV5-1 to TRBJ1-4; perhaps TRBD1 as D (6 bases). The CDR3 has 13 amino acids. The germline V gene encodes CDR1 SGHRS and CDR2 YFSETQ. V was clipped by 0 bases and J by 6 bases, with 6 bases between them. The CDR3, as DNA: TGCGCCAGCAGCTTGGGACAGGATGAAAAACTGTTTTTT. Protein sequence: CASSLGQDEKLFF.